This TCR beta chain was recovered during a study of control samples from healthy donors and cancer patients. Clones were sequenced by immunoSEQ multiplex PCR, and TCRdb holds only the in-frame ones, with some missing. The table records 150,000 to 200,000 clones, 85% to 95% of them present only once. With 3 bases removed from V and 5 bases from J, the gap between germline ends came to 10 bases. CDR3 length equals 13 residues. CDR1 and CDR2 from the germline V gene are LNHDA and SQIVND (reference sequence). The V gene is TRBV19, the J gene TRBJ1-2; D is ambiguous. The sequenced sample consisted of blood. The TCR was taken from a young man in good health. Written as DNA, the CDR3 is TGTGCCAGTAGTATTTGGGAAGTGTATGGCTACACCTTC. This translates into CASSIWEVYGYTF.